This paragraph covers one T cell receptor beta chain sequence. TCRdb's table, derived via immunoSEQ multiplex PCR, lists solely in-frame clones and lacks some. The sample has 90,000 or so clones, roughly nine tenths seen once. This specimen belongs to a study of T cell changes during pregnancy in multiple sclerosis. Here the sequenced sample was peripheral blood, taken in the first trimester of pregnancy. The TCR was taken from a female donor with multiple sclerosis, enrolled in a pregnancy study.

CDR3 bases: TGTGCCAGTAGTCCTGGGCCCTGGAACACTGAAGCTTTCTTT. Protein: CASSPGPWNTEAFF. This rearrangement joins TRBV19 to TRBJ1-1; D unclear. CDR1 and CDR2 (germline): LNHDA, SQIVND (reference sequence). CDR3 size: 14 residues. The V and J ends lost 5 bases and 1 base respectively, with 11 bases between them.